Listed below are T cell receptor beta chains from one sample, sequenced in a study of T-cell memory formation after mild COVID-19. TCRdb re-called the 5' RACE reads with MiXCR, one entry per CDR3 protein. The table shows about 400,000 distinct CDR3 sequences, with about 20% occurring only once. The specimen sequenced was PBMCs or a T cell subset sorted from them (not recorded which). These receptors came from a man between 18 and 29 years old who had mild COVID-19 (a few samples of this study predate the infection). Cell type and time point are not known. CDR3s include the opening cysteine and the closing phenylalanine or tryptophan. A D gene is named only where the DNA matches it firmly. Not all rows give a size; the values are once, few, many and, for expanded clones, a class.

CDR3aa | CDR3nt | j_gene | v_gene | abundance | d_gene
CASSYGADSTIYF | TGTGCCAGCAGTTACGGGGCAGATAGCACCATATATTTT | TRBJ1-3 | TRBV6-6 | NA | NA
CASTHGKNEQYF | TGTGCCAGCACCCACGGGAAGAACGAGCAGTACTTC | TRBJ2-7 | TRBV7-3 | few | NA
CASWDRDYEQYF | TGTGCCAGCTGGGACAGGGACTACGAGCAGTACTTC | TRBJ2-7 | TRBV6-2/TRBV6-3 | few | TRBD1
CASSQEDWSSTEAFF | TGCGCCAGCAGCCAAGAGGACTGGTCTAGCACTGAAGCTTTCTTT | TRBJ1-1 | TRBV4-3 | NA | NA
CSADRENTEAFF | TGCAGCGCAGACAGGGAGAACACTGAAGCTTTCTTT | TRBJ1-1 | TRBV29-1 | NA | TRBD1
CASSPDRSSNTIYF | TGTGCCAGCTCACCGGACAGGTCCTCCAACACCATATATTTT | TRBJ1-3 | TRBV18 | NA | TRBD1
CASRIRDRGRSGELFF | TGCGCCAGCAGGATCCGGGACAGGGGGCGATCCGGGGAGCTGTTTTTT | TRBJ2-2 | TRBV4-1 | NA | TRBD1
CASSLETGFKVQYF | TGTGCCAGCAGCTTAGAGACAGGGTTTAAAGTTCAGTACTTC | TRBJ2-4 | TRBV7-2 | NA | TRBD1
CASSRTLSGGADTQYF | TGTGCCAGCAGCCGGACCCTATCGGGGGGCGCAGATACGCAGTATTTT | TRBJ2-3 | TRBV6-5 | NA | NA
CASSSPQGGANEKLFF | TGTGCCAGCAGCTCACCCCAGGGAGGGGCTAATGAAAAACTGTTTTTT | TRBJ1-4 | TRBV7-8 | NA | NA
CATSEPQGFGTGELFF | TGTGCCACCAGTGAACCCCAGGGTTTTGGCACCGGGGAGCTGTTTTTT | TRBJ2-2 | TRBV24-1 | NA | NA
CSAYSGGGETQYF | TGCAGTGCCTATAGCGGGGGGGGAGAGACCCAGTACTTC | TRBJ2-5 | TRBV20-1 | few | TRBD2
CASSRDTTNYGYTF | TGTGCCAGCAGCCGCGACACCACGAACTATGGCTACACCTTC | TRBJ1-2 | TRBV7-2 | NA | NA
CASTDIQETQYF | TGCGCCAGCACCGACATACAAGAGACCCAGTACTTC | TRBJ2-5 | TRBV10-2 | NA | NA
CSARDAGRARNSPLHF | TGCAGTGCTAGAGATGCGGGGCGCGCGCGGAATTCACCCCTCCACTTT | TRBJ1-6 | TRBV20-1 | few | NA
CSVEDSGSYNEQFF | TGCAGCGTTGAAGATAGCGGGTCCTACAATGAGCAGTTCTTC | TRBJ2-1 | TRBV29-1 | NA | TRBD2
CASSYHGTDTQYF | TGTGCCAGCAGTTACCACGGGACAGATACGCAGTATTTT | TRBJ2-3 | TRBV6-6 | NA | NA
CASSQIKGTAYEQYF | TGTGCCAGCAGCCAGATTAAGGGAACAGCCTACGAGCAGTACTTC | TRBJ2-7 | TRBV14 | NA | NA
CASSYSIGREAFF | TGTGCCAGCAGTTACTCGATAGGCCGTGAAGCTTTCTTT | TRBJ1-1 | TRBV6-5 | few | NA
CASSPRQESPLHF | TGTGCCAGCAGCCCCCGACAGGAGTCACCCCTCCACTTT | TRBJ1-6 | TRBV7-9 | NA | NA
CASSLNSGGNTEAFF | TGTGCCAGCAGCTTAAATTCCGGGGGAAACACTGAAGCTTTCTTT | TRBJ1-1 | TRBV7-8 | NA | NA
CASSQSGTVYNEQFF | TGTGCCAGCAGCCAATCCGGGACAGTTTACAATGAGCAGTTCTTC | TRBJ2-1 | TRBV7-9 | NA | TRBD1
CASSLGSSGGTDTQYF | TGTGCCAGCAGCTTAGGTTCCAGCGGGGGCACAGATACGCAGTATTTT | TRBJ2-3 | TRBV7-2 | NA | TRBD2
CASSYPVGASYGYTF | TGTGCCAGCAGTTACCCCGTTGGGGCTTCCTATGGCTACACCTTC | TRBJ1-2 | TRBV6-6 | NA | NA
CSARDRLAGGRSTDTQYF | TGCAGTGCTAGAGATAGGCTAGCGGGGGGGAGGAGCACAGATACGCAGTATTTT | TRBJ2-3 | TRBV20-1 | few | TRBD2
CSAIGGTQETQYF | TGCAGTGCTATCGGGGGAACCCAAGAGACCCAGTACTTC | TRBJ2-5 | TRBV20-1 | few | NA
CASNPLTGDEQFF | TGTGCCAGCAACCCTTTGACAGGGGATGAGCAGTTCTTC | TRBJ2-1 | TRBV5-6 | few | TRBD1
CSAPQGRGPETQYF | TGCAGTGCTCCGCAGGGGAGGGGCCCGGAGACCCAGTACTTC | TRBJ2-5 | TRBV20-1 | NA | NA
CASSVELGGSEQFF | TGTGCCAGCAGCGTAGAGCTAGGTGGTAGTGAGCAGTTCTTC | TRBJ2-1 | TRBV9 | few | NA
CASSYSGGRQPQHF | TGTGCCAGCAGTTACTCGGGGGGCCGCCAGCCCCAGCATTTT | TRBJ1-5 | TRBV6-6 | many | NA
CASSLYSGTSYEQYF | TGTGCCAGCAGCTTGTACTCCGGGACTTCCTACGAGCAGTACTTC | TRBJ2-7 | TRBV7-3 | many | NA
CSAGFSEETQYF | TGCAGCGCCGGGTTTAGCGAAGAGACCCAGTACTTC | TRBJ2-5 | TRBV29-1 | NA | NA
CASSLAMGDIQYF | TGCGCCAGCAGCTTGGCCATGGGGGACATTCAGTACTTC | TRBJ2-4 | TRBV5-1 | few | NA
CASSRQASNEKLFF | TGTGCCAGCAGTCGACAGGCATCTAATGAAAAACTGTTTTTT | TRBJ1-4 | TRBV7-8 | many | NA
CASRDQETQYF | TGCGCCAGCAGAGATCAAGAGACCCAGTACTTC | TRBJ2-5 | TRBV5-1 | many | NA
CSAWYIGHASSYEQYF | TGCAGTGCGTGGTATATTGGGCACGCAAGCTCCTACGAGCAGTACTTC | TRBJ2-7 | TRBV20-1 | once | NA
CARKTGSYGYTF | TGTGCCAGGAAGACAGGGTCCTATGGCTACACCTTC | TRBJ1-2 | TRBV19 | NA | TRBD1
CSARETDGQPQHF | TGCAGTGCTAGAGAGACCGATGGTCAGCCCCAGCATTTT | TRBJ1-5 | TRBV20-1 | few | NA
CASSSVGLNQETQYF | TGTGCCAGCAGTTCGGTGGGACTAAACCAAGAGACCCAGTACTTC | TRBJ2-5 | TRBV12-3/TRBV12-4 | NA | TRBD2
CASSLRGAGNTEAFF | TGTGCCAGCAGCTTGCGGGGCGCGGGGAACACTGAAGCTTTCTTT | TRBJ1-1 | TRBV7-3 | NA | NA
CASTPRGQAYQETQYF | TGTGCCAGCACCCCCCGTGGACAGGCGTACCAAGAGACCCAGTACTTC | TRBJ2-5 | TRBV12-3/TRBV12-4 | NA | TRBD1
CASSHQSKPGANVLTF | TGCGCCAGCAGCCACCAAAGCAAGCCTGGGGCCAACGTCCTGACTTTC | TRBJ2-6 | TRBV4-1 | NA | NA
CASSLILTGELFF | TGCGCCAGCAGCTTGATTTTAACCGGGGAGCTGTTTTTT | TRBJ2-2 | TRBV5-1 | many | NA
CASSAQREDQPQHF | TGTGCCAGCTCCGCACAAAGAGAGGATCAGCCCCAGCATTTT | TRBJ1-5 | TRBV6-2/TRBV6-3 | few | NA
CASCRRRTGGVGNSPLHF | TGTGCCAGCTGCCGAAGGCGGACAGGGGGCGTCGGTAATTCACCCCTCCACTTT | TRBJ1-6 | TRBV6-5 | few | TRBD1